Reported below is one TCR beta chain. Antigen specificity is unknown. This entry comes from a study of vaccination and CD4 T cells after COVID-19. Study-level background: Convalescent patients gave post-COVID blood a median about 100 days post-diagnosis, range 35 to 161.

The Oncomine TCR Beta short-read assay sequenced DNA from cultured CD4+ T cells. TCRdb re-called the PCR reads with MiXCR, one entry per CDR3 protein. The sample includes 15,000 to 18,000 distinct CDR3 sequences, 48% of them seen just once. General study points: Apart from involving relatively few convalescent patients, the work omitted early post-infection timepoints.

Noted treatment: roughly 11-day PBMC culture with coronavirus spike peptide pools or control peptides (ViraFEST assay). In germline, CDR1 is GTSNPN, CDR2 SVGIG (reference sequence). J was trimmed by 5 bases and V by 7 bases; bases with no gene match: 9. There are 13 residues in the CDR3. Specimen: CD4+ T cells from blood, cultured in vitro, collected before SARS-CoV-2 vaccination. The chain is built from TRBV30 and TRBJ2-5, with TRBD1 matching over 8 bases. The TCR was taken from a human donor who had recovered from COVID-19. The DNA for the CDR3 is TGTGCCTCCGGGACAGGAGGGTGGGAGACCCAGTACTTC. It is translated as CASGTGGWETQYF.